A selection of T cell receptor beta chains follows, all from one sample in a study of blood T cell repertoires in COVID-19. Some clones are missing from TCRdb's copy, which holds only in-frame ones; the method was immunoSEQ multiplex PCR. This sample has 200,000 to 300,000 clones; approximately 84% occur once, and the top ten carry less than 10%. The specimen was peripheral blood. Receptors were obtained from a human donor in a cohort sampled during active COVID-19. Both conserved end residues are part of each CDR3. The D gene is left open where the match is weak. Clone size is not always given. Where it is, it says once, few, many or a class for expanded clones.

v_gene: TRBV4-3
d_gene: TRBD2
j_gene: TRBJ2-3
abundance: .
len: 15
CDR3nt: TGCGCCAGCAGCCAAGATAGCGGGGCAGGAGATACGCAGTATTTT
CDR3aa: CASSQDSGAGDTQYF

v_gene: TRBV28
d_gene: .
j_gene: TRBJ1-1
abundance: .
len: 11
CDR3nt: TGTGCCAGCACGGTCGGTTTTTCAGCTTTCTTT
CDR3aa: CASTVGFSAFF

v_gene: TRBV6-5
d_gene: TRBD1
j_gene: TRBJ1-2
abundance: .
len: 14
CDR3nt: TGTGCCAGCAGTCACCGGGACAGGATCTATGGCTACACCTTC
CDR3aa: CASSHRDRIYGYTF

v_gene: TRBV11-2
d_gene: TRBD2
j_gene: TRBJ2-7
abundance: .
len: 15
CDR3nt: TGTGCCAGCAGCTTAGAGCGGGGGGACACCTACGAGCAGTACTTC
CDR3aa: CASSLERGDTYEQYF

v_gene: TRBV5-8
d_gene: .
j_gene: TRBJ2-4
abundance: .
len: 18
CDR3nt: TGTGCCAGCAGCTTGGAATTGGGGGGAGGAGTCGCCAAAAACATTCAGTACTTC
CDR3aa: CASSLELGGGVAKNIQYF

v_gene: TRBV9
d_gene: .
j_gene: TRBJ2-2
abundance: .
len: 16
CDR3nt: TGTGCCAGCAGCGTAGCGTCCGGGATGGGCACCGGGGAGCTGTTTTTT
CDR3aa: CASSVASGMGTGELFF

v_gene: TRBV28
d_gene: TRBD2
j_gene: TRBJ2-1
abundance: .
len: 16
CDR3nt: TGTGCCAGCAGTTCAAAACTAGCGGGGGTCTACAATGAGCAGTTCTTC
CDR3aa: CASSSKLAGVYNEQFF

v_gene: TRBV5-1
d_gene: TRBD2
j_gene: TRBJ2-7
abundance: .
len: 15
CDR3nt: TGCGCCAGCAGCTCGGGACTACGAGCATCCTACGAGCAGTACTTC
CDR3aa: CASSSGLRASYEQYF

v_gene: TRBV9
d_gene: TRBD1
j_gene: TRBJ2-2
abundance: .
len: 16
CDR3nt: TGTGCCAGCAGCGCGCACCGGGACAGGAACACCGGGGAGCTGTTTTTT
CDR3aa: CASSAHRDRNTGELFF

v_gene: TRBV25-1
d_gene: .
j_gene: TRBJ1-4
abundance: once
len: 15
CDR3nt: TGTGCCAGCAGAGGGGAAATCGGGACTAATGAAAAACTGTTTTTT
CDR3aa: CASRGEIGTNEKLFF

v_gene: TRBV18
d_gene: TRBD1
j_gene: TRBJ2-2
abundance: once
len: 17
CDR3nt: TGTGCCAGCTCACCGACATACACAGGGGCGAGAGCCGGGGAGCTGTTTTTT
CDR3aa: CASSPTYTGARAGELFF

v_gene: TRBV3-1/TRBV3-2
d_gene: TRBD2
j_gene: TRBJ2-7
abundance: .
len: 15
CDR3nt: TGTGCCAGCAGCCAAGAGCTAGCGGTTCCCTACGAGCAGTACTTC
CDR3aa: CASSQELAVPYEQYF

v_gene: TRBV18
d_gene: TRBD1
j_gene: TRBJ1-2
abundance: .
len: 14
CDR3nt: TGTGCCAGCTCCGAGACAGGGGAGGTCTATGGCTACACCTTC
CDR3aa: CASSETGEVYGYTF

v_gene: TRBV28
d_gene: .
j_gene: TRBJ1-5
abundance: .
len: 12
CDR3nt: TGTGCCAGCAGTTTAATAGATCAGCCCCAGCATTTT
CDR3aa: CASSLIDQPQHF

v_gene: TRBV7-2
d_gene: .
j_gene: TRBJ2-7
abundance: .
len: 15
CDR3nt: TGTGCCAGCAGCTTAACGGGAGCCCTTTCCTACGAGCAGTACTTC
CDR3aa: CASSLTGALSYEQYF

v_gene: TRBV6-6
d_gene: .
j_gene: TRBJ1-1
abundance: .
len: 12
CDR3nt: TGTGCCAGCAGTTGGGCCGGCACTGAAGCTTTCTTT
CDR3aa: CASSWAGTEAFF

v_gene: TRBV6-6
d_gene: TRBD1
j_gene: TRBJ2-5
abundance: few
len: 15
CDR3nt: TGTGCCAGCAGTTACTCCGGGACAGGGGTGGAGACCCAGTACTTC
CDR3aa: CASSYSGTGVETQYF

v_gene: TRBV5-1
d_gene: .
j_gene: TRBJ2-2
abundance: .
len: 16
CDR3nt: TGCGCCAGCAGCTTATATGCGACAGCAAACACCGGGGAGCTGTTTTTT
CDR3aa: CASSLYATANTGELFF

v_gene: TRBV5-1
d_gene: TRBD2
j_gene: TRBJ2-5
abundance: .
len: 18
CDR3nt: TGCGCCAGCAGCTCGGGACTAGCGGGGGGTGGGTACCAAGAGACCCAGTACTTC
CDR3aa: CASSSGLAGGGYQETQYF

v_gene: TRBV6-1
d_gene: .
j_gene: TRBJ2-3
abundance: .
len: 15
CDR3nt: TGTGCCAGCAGTGAACGCGGGTACAGCACAGATACGCAGTATTTT
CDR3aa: CASSERGYSTDTQYF

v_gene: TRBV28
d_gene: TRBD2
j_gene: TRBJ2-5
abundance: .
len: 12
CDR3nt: TGTGCCAGCACCCGTCGGGGGGGGACCCAGTACTTC
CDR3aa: CASTRRGGTQYF

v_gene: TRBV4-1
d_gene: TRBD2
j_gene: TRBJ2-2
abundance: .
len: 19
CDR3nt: TGCGCCAGCAGCCAAGTTTTTAGGCGGCGGGGGGGCTCGAGCGGGGAGCTGTTTTTT
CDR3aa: CASSQVFRRRGGSSGELFF

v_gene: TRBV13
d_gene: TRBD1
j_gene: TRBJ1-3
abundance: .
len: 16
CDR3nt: TGTGCCAGCAGCCCCACTGACAGGGTAGTGGAAAACACCATATATTTT
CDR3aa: CASSPTDRVVENTIYF

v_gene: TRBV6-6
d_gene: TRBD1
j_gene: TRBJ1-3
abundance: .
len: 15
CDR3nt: TGTGCCAGCAGTTCCCGACAGGGCTCTGGAAACACCATATATTTT
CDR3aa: CASSSRQGSGNTIYF

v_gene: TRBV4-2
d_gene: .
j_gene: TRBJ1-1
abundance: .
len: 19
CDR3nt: TGTGCCAGCAGCCAAGAAGCTGTAAAGGCAGACATTTACGGCACTGAAGCTTTCTTT
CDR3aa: CASSQEAVKADIYGTEAFF

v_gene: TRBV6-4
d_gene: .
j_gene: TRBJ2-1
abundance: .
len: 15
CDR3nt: TGTGCCAGCAGTGCAAGGACTACCCCCTACAATGAGCAGTTCTTC
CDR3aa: CASSARTTPYNEQFF

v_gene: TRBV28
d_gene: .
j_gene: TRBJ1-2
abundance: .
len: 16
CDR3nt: TGTGCCAGCAGTTCCATCCTGGACAGCCCAGACTATGGCTACACCTTC
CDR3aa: CASSSILDSPDYGYTF

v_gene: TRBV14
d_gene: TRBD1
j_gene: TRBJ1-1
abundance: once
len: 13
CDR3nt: TGTGCCAGCAGCCAAGTTCAGGGGGGCTATGCTTTCTTT
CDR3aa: CASSQVQGGYAFF

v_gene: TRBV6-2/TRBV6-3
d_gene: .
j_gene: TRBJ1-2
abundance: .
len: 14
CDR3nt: TGTGCCAGCAGTTACTCGACATCCTCCTGGGGCTACACCTTC
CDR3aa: CASSYSTSSWGYTF

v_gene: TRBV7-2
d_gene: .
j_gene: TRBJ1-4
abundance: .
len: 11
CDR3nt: TGTGCCAGCAGCCAACTTGAAAAACTGTTTTTT
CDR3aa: CASSQLEKLFF

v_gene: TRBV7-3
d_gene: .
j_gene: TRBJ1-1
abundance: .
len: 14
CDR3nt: TGTGCCAGCAGCTCCTCCGGCGGGAACACTGAAGCTTTCTTT
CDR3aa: CASSSSGGNTEAFF

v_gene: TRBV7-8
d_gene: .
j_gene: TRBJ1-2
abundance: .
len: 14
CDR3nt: TGTGCCAGCAGCTTAGCACAGGGAACCTATGGCTACACCTTC
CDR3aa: CASSLAQGTYGYTF

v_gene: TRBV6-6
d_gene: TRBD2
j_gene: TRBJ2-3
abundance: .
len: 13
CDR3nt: TGTGCCAGCAGAAGGGACTATACAGATACGCAGTATTTT
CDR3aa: CASRRDYTDTQYF

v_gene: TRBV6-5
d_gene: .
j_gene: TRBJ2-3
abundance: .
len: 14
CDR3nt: TGTGCCAGCCAATCGAGGCCGGCCCGGGAGACGCAGTATTTT
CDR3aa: CASQSRPARETQYF

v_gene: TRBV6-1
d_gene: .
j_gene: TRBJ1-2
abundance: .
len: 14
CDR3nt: TGTGCCAGCAGTGAAGCGTGGAGTGGGTATGGCTACACCTTC
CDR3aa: CASSEAWSGYGYTF

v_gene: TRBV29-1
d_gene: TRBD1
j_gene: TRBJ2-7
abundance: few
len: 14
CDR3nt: TGCAGCGTAGAAGGGACAGGGGGCAACTACGAGCAGTACTTC
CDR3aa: CSVEGTGGNYEQYF

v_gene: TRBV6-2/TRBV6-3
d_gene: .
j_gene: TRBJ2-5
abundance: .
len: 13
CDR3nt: TGTGCCAGCAGTCCACAGGAAAAAGAGACCCAGTACTTC
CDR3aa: CASSPQEKETQYF

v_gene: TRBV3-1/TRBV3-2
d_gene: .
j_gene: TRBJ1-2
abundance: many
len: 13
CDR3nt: TGTGCCAGCAGCCAAACTCCATACTATGGCTACACCTTC
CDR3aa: CASSQTPYYGYTF

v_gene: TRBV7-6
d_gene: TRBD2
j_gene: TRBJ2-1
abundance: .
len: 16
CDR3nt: TGTGCCAGCAGCTCGTCCCTCGCGGGGGGGCGTGGTGAGCAGTTCTTC
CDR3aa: CASSSSLAGGRGEQFF

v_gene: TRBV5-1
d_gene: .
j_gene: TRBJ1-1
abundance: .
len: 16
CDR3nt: TGCGCCAGCAGCTCACCGGGAGGAGGGTTGAACACTGAAGCTTTCTTT
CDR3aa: CASSSPGGGLNTEAFF

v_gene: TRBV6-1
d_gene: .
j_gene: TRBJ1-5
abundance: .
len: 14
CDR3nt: TGTGCCAGCAGTGAAGGTGGCCTCAATCAGCCCCAGCATTTT
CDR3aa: CASSEGGLNQPQHF

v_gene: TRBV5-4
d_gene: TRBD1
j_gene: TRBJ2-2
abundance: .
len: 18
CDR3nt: TGTGCCAGCAGCGACGGGGGGCCGGGACAGGGATACGTCGGGGAGCTGTTTTTT
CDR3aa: CASSDGGPGQGYVGELFF

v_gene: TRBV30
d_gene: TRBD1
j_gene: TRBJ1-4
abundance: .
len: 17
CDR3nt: TGTGCCTGGATATGGAAGACAGGGGGGGGAACTAATGAAAAACTGTTTTTT
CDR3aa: CAWIWKTGGGTNEKLFF

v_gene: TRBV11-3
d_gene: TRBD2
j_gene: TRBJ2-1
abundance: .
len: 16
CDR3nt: TGTGCCAGCAGCCCAGATAGCGGGAGGGCCCTCAATGAGCAGTTCTTC
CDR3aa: CASSPDSGRALNEQFF

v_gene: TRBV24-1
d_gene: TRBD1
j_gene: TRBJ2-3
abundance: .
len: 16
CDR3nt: TGTGCCACCAATAGACAGGGCCCGCCTAGCACAGATACGCAGTATTTT
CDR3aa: CATNRQGPPSTDTQYF

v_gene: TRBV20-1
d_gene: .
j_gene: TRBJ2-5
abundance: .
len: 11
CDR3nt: TGCAGTGCCCGCCCCGGAGAGACCCAGTACTTC
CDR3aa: CSARPGETQYF

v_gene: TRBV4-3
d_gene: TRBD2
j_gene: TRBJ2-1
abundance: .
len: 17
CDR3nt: TGCGCCAGCAGCCAAGATCTTTCGGGGGGGCTTGGCAATGAGCAGTTCTTC
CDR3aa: CASSQDLSGGLGNEQFF

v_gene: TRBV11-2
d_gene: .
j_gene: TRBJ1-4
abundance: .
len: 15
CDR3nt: TGTGCCAGCAGCACCAGCGGGGCAACTAATGAAAAACTGTTTTTT
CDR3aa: CASSTSGATNEKLFF

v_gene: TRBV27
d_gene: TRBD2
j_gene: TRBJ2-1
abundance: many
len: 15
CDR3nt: TGTGCCAGCAGTAGCGGGACTATTGGGGACAATGAGCAGTTCTTC
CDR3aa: CASSSGTIGDNEQFF

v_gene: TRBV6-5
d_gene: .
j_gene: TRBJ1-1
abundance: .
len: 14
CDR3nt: TGTGCCAGCAGTAAACAGGGAATGAACACTGAAGCTTTCTTT
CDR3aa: CASSKQGMNTEAFF

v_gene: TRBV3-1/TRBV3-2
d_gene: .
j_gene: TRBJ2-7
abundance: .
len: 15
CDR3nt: TGTGCCAGCAGCCAAGTGGGGCAGGCCGTTTACGAGCAGTACTTC
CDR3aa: CASSQVGQAVYEQYF

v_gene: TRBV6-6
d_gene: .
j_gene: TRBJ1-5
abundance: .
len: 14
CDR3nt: TGTGCCAGCAGTTCCCGACAAGTCAATCAGCCCCAGCATTTT
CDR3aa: CASSSRQVNQPQHF

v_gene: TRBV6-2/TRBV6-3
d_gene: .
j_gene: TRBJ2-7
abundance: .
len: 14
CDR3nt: TGTGCCAGCAGTTACGTGGACAGCTCCTACGAGCAGTACTTC
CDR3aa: CASSYVDSSYEQYF

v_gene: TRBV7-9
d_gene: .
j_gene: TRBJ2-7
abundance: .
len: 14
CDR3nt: TGTGCCAGCAGCTTGGAGAGCGTATACTACGAGCAGTACTTC
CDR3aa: CASSLESVYYEQYF

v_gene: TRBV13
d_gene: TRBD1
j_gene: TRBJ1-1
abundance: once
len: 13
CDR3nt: TGTGCCAGCAGCTTAAGGGGGCATGGAGTAGCTTTCTTT
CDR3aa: CASSLRGHGVAFF

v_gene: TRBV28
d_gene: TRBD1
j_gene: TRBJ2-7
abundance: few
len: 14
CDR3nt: TGTGCCAGCAGTTTGTTGCAGGGGGCTAGGGAGCAGTACTTC
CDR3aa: CASSLLQGAREQYF

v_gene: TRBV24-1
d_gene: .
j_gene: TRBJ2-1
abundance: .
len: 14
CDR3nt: TGTGCCACCAGTGACCCCGGGGGCTACAATGAGCAGTTCTTC
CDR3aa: CATSDPGGYNEQFF

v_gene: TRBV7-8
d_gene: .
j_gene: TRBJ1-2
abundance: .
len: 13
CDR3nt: TGTGCCAGCAGCTTAACGGCGGTTCTTGGCTACACCTTC
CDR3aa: CASSLTAVLGYTF

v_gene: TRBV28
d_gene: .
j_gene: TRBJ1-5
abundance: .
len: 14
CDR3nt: TGTGCCAGCAGGCCTCGGGGGGGAAATGGGCCCCAGCATTTT
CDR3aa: CASRPRGGNGPQHF